This TCR beta chain originates from a study of technical replicates of blood from a handful of donors. Germline-derived CDR1 and CDR2 are LGHNA and YNFKEQ. The CDR3 covers 17 residues. Trimming stripped 0 bases from V and 0 bases from J, with 11 bases between. Clones were sequenced by immunoSEQ multiplex PCR, and TCRdb holds only the in-frame ones, with some missing. Of 60,000 to 90,000 clones in the sample, approximately 97% were seen once. The rearrangement uses TRBV4-2 and TRBJ2-2; D unclear. Sequencing was done on a sample of T cells isolated from PBMCs. This clonotype was obtained from a human donor in good health. CDR3 sequence (DNA): TGTGCCAGCAGCCAAGAAGCCAGCGCTTCGAACACCGGGGAGCTGTTTTTT. Translation gives CASSQEASASNTGELFF.